This T cell receptor (beta chain) was sequenced for a study of blood T cell repertoires in COVID-19 (dated by TCRdb to about 2020). About the investigation overall: Collaborator samples came from the United States, Italy and Spain and covered acute and convalescent phases of COVID-19. Nearly every sample came with metadata listing a de-identified subject ID, COVID-19 status, age in years and sex. Subjects who had been exposed to COVID-19, were actively infected with it, or had recovered from it provided the deeply sampled blood TCRbeta repertoires that made up the dataset. HLA class I and class II types, where available, came from metadata supplied by the sample provider rather than from assay-based typing. The material from the prospective study consisted of cDNA or gDNA derived from T cells, B-cell-depleted T cells, or PBMCs. A freely available public database, intended as a resource for researchers studying the immune response to SARS-CoV-2, is where the repertoires were released. The samples were drawn from two sources: the first 160 participants of the ongoing ImmuneRACE study, and some 1,300 subjects contributed by 6 global collaborators.

TCRbeta CDR3 regions were amplified from genomic DNA using the immunoSEQ Assay, a bias-controlled multiplex PCR. In the source study's methods: The number of nucleated cells in each sample was estimated from the amplification of reference gene primers within the assay. Sequence reads were collapsed and filtered to measure the absolute abundance of every unique TCRbeta CDR3 rearrangement. For each sample, productive Simpson clonality was calculated by taking the square root of Simpson's diversity index across productive rearrangements. TCRdb mirrors the immuneACCESS table, restricted to in-frame sequences. Some clones are absent from its copies; in checked studies, under half trace to an unresolved V gene, and the reason for the others is unknown. Clone size and V and J calls were adopted from that table, with D and trimming inferred from the DNA. The table for this sample lists about 270,000 clones; around 86% of them were counted only once. The ten largest clones take up around 9% of the sample.

Concerning this clone: There is no known antigen for this receptor. No base qualities exist here, and no much larger clone lies one base off it.

The study at large found these results: The amount of clinical and demographic metadata varied by source and participant and was provided uncurated.

The collaborating institutions used their own protocols to collect whole blood in K2EDTA tubes. For TCRbeta analysis, collaborators shipped samples as frozen whole blood, isolated PBMCs, or DNA extracted from either of those sample types. CDR1 KGHDR and CDR2 SFDVKD are derived from the germline V gene. Spanning cysteine to phenylalanine, the CDR3 consists of 16 amino acids. Only CDR3 DNA remains: 48 bases, in frame from the first base. V is clipped by 0 bases and J by 1 base, and the sequence between their germline boundaries is 10 bases long. Recombination linked TRBV24-1 to TRBJ2-3; a tentative D match to TRBD2 spans 6 bases. Specimen: peripheral blood. The TCR sequence derives from a man between 35 and 55 years old with active or convalescent COVID-19. The DNA sequence is TGTGCCACCAGTGATTTGCCGGGGGTGGGCACAGATACGCAGTATTTT. Its product reads: CATSDLPGVGTDTQYF.